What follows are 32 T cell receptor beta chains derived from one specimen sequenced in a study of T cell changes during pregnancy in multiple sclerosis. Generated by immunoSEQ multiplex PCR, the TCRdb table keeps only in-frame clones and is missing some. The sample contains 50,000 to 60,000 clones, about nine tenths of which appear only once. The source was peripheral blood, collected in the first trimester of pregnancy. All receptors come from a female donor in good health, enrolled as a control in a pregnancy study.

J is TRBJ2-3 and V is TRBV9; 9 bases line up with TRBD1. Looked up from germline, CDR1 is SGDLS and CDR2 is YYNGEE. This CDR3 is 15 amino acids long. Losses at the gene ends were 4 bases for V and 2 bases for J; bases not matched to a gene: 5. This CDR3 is CASSYRDRVTDTQYF. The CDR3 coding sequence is TGTGCCAGCAGCTACCGGGACAGGGTCACAGATACGCAGTATTTT.

The CDR3: CASRGTSVGHTQYF. The CDR3 DNA reads as TGTGCCAGCAGAGGGACTAGCGTTGGTCATACGCAGTATTTT. The chain carries TRBV6-5 and TRBJ2-3; 10 bases map to TRBD2. Germline V gives CDR1 MNHEY, CDR2 SVGAGI. This CDR3 contains 14 residues. The ends lost 6 bases at V and 7 bases at J; junction bases unmatched: 7.

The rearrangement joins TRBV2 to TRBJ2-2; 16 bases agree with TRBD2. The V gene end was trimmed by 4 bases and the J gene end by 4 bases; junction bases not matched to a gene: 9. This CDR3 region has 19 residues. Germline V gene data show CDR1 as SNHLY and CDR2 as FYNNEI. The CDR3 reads CASSAPGLAGGPGTGELFF. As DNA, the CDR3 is TGTGCCAGCAGTGCGCCGGGACTAGCGGGAGGGCCGGGCACCGGGGAGCTGTTTTTT. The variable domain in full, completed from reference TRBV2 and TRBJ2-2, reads EPEVTQTPSHQVTQMGQEVILRCVPISNHLYFYWYRQILGQKVEFLVSFYNNEISEKSEIFDDQFSVERPDGSNFTLKIRSTKLEDSAMYFCASSAPGLAGGPGTGELFFGEGSRLTVL.

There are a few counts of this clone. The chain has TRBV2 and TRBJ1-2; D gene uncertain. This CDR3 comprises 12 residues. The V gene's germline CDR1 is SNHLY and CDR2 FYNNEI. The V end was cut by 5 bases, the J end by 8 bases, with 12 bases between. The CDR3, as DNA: TGTGCCAGCAGTCTCCACGGGGTCGGCTACACCTTC. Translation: CASSLHGVGYTF.

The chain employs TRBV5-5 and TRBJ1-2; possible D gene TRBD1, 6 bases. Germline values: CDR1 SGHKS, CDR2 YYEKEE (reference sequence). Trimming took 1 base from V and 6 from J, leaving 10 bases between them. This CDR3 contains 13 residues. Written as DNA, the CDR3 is TGTGCCAGCAGCTTGCGGGCAGGGGATGGCTACACCTTC. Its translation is CASSLRAGDGYTF.

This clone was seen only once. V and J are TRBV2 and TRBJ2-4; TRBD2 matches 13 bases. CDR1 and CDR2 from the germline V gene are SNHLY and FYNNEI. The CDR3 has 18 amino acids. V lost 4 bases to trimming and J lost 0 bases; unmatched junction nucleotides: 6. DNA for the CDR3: TGTGCCAGCAGTGCGACTAGCGGGAGGTCGCTAGCCAAAAACATTCAGTACTTC. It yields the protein CASSATSGRSLAKNIQYF.

This CDR3 reads CASSATGTGDTEAFF. CDR3 bases: TGTGCCAGCAGCGCAACCGGGACAGGGGACACTGAAGCTTTCTTT. This sequence joins TRBV9 and TRBJ1-1; the match to TRBD1 covers 10 bases. Germline V lookup: CDR1 SGDLS, CDR2 YYNGEE. The CDR3 is 15 amino acids. After removal of 3 bases from V and 3 bases from J, the junction contained 5 bases not matched to a gene.

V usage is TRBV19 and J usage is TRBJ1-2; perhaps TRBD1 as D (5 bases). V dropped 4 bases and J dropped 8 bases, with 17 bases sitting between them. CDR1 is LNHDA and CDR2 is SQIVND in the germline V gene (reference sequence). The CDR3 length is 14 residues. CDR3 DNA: TGTGCCAGTAGTACCCAGGGATTTAAGGAAGGCTACACCTTC. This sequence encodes CASSTQGFKEGYTF.

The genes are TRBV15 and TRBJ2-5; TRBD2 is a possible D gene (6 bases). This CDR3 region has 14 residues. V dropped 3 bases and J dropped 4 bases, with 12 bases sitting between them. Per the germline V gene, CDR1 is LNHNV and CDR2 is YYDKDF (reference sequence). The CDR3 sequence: CATSSSTGVETQYF. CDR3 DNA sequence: TGTGCCACCAGCAGTAGCACGGGGGTAGAGACCCAGTACTTC.

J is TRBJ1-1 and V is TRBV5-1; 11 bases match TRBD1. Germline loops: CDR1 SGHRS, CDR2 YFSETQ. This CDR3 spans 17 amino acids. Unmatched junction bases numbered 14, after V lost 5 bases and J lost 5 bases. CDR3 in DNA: TGCGCCAGCAGATTCGGACAGGGGGCTTTGGGGTTGACTGAAGCTTTCTTT. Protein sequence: CASRFGQGALGLTEAFF.

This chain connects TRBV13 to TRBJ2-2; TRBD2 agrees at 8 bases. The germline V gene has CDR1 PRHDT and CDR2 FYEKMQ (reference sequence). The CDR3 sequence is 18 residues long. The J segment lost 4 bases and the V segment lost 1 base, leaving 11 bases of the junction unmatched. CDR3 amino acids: CASSLDPAGASGTGELFF. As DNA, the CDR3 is TGTGCCAGCAGCTTAGACCCAGCGGGGGCCTCGGGCACCGGGGAGCTGTTTTTT.

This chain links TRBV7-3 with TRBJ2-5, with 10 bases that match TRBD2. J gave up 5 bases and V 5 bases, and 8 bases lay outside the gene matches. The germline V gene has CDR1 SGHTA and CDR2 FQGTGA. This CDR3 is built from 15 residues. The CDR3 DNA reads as TGTGCCAGCAGCGTGAGCGGGGGGGCCGTGGAGACCCAGTACTTC. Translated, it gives CASSVSGGAVETQYF.

The DNA for the CDR3 is TGTGCCAGTAGTATATCGAGGCTGATCTCCTACAATGAGCAGTTCTTC. Translating it yields CASSISRLISYNEQFF. V usage is TRBV19 and J usage is TRBJ2-1, with D unclear. CDR3 length equals 16 residues. Trimming took 2 bases from V and 0 from J, leaving 11 bases between them. CDR1 LNHDA and CDR2 SQIVND come from the germline V gene (reference sequence).

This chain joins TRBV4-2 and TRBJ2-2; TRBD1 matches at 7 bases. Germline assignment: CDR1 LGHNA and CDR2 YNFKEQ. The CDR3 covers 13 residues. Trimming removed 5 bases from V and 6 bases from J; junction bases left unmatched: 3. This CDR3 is CASSRQGPGELFF. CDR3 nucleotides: TGTGCCAGCAGCAGACAGGGACCCGGGGAGCTGTTTTTT.

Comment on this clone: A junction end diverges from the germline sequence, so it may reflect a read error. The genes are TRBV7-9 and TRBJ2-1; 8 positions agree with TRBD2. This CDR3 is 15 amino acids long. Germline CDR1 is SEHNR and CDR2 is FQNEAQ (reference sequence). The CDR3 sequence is CTSSLASGPYNEQFF. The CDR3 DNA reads TGTACCAGCAGCTTAGCTAGCGGGCCCTACAATGAGCAGTTCTTC. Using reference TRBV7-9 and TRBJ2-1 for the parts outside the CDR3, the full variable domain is DTGVSQNPRHKITKRGQNVTFRCDPISEHNRLYWYRQTLGQGPEFLTYFQNEAQLEKSRLLSDRFSAERPKGSFSTLEIQRTEQGDSAMYLCTSSLASGPYNEQFFGPGTRLTVL.

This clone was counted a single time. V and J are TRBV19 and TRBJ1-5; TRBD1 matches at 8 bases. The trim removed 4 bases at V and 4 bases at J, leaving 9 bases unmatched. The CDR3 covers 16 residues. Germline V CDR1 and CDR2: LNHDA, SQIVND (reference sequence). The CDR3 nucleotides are TGTGCCAGTAGTACGCCGACAGGGGTGAGAAATCAGCCCCAGCATTTT. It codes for CASSTPTGVRNQPQHF.

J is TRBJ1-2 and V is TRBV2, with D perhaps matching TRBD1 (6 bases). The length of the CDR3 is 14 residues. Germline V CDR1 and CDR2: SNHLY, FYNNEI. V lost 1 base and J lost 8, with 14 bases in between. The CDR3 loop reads CASSEERMGAGYTF. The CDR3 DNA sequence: TGTGCCAGCAGTGAAGAGCGGATGGGGGCAGGCTACACCTTC.

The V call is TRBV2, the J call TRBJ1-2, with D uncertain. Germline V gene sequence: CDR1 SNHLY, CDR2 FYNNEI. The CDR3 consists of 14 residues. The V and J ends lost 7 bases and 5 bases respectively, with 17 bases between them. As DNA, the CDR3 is TGTGCCAGCACGGGGTCCGCCACTTTGTATGGCTACACCTTC. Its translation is CASTGSATLYGYTF.

The CDR3, as DNA: TGCGCCAGCAGCCACCCGGGACTAGCGGCCCCCGGCGCCGGGGAGCTGTTTTTT. Protein sequence: CASSHPGLAAPGAGELFF. The gene calls are TRBV4-1 and TRBJ2-2, with 11 bases lining up with TRBD2. V dropped 3 bases and J dropped 6; count of bases not matched to a gene: 12. The CDR3 sequence is 18 residues long. Per germline, CDR1 MGHRA and CDR2 YSYEKL.

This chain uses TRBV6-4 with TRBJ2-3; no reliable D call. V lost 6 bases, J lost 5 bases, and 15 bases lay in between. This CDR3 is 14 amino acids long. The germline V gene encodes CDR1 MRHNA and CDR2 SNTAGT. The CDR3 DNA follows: TGTGCCAGCAGCAGATCTCATGTCGAAGATACGCAGTATTTT. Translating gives CASSRSHVEDTQYF.

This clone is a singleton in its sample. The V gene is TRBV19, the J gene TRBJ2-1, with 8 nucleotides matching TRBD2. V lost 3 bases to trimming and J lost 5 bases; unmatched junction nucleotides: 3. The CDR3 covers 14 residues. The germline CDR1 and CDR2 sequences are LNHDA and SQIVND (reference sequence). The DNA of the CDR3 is TGTGCCAGTAGTATGCTAGCGGGCAACAATGAGCAGTTCTTC. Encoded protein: CASSMLAGNNEQFF.

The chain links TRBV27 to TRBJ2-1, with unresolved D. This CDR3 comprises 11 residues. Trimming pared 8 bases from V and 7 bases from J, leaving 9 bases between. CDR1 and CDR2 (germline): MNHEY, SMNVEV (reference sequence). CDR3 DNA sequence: TGTGCCAGCGCCACCGGGAATGAGCAGTTCTTC. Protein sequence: CASATGNEQFF.

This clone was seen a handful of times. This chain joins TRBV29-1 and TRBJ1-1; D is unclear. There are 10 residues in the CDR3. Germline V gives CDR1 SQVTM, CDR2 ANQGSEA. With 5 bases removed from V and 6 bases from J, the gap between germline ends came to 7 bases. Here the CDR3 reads CSVRQAEAFF. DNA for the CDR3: TGCAGCGTTCGGCAGGCTGAAGCTTTCTTT.

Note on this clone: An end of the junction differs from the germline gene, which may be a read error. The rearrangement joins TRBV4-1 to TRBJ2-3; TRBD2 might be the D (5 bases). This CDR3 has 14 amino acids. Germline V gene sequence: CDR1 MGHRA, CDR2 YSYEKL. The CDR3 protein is CASSQDIGLSGVHF. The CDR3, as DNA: TGCGCCAGCAGCCAAGATATAGGACTCAGTGGGGTTCATTTT.

CDR3 region: CSVVEVTYEQYF. The CDR3 DNA reads as TGCAGCGTTGTGGAGGTGACCTACGAGCAGTACTTC. The rearrangement uses TRBV29-1 and TRBJ2-7; weak D call: TRBD2 (5 bases). The CDR3 spans 12 residues. V lost 4 bases and J lost 2, with 9 bases in between. Germline V lookup: CDR1 SQVTM, CDR2 ANQGSEA.

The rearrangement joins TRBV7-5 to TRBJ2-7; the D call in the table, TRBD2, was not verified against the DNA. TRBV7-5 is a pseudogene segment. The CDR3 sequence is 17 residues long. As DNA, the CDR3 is TGTGCCAGAGACGCATCCGCATTAGCGGTCCTCACCTACGAGCAGTACTTC. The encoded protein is CARDASALAVLTYEQYF.

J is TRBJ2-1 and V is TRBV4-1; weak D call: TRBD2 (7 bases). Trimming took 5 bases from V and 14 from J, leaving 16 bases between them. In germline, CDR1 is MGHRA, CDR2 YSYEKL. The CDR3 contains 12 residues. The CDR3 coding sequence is TGCGCCAGCAGCGAGGGGGGGAGGGAGGAGTTCTTC. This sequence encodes CASSEGGREEFF.

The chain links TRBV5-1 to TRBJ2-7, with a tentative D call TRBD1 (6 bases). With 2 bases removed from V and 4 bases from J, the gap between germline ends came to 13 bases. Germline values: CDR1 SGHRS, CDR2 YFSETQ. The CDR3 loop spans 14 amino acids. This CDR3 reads CASSFRGQKYEQYF. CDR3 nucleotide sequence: TGCGCCAGCAGCTTTCGTGGACAGAAGTACGAGCAGTACTTC.

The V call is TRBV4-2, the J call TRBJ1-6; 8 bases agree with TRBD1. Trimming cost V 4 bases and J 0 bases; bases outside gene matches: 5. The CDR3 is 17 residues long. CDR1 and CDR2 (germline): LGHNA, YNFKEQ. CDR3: CASSLDRDSSYNSPLHF. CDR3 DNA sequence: TGTGCCAGCAGCCTGGACAGGGACTCCTCCTATAATTCACCCCTCCACTTT.

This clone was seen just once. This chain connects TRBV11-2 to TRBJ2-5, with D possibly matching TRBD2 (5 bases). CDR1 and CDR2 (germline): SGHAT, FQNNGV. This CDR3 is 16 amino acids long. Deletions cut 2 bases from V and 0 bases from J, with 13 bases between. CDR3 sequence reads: CASSLHPRGYQETQYF. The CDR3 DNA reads TGTGCCAGCAGCTTACACCCACGGGGATACCAAGAGACCCAGTACTTC.

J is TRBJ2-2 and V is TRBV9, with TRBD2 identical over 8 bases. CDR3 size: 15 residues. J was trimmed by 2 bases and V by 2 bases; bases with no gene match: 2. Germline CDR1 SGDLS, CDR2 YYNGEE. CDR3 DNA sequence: TGTGCCAGCAGCGTTAGCGGGACCAACACCGGGGAGCTGTTTTTT. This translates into CASSVSGTNTGELFF.

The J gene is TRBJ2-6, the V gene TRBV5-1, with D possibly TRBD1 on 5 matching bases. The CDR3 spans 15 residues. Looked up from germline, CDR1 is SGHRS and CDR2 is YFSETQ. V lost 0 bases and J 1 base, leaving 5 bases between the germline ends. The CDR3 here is CASSLEGSGANVLTF. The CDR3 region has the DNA TGCGCCAGCAGCTTGGAGGGGTCTGGGGCCAACGTCCTGACTTTC. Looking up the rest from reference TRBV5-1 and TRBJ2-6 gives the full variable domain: KAGVTQTPRYLIKTRGQQVTLSCSPISGHRSVSWYQQTPGQGLQFLFEYFSETQRNKGNFPGRFSGRQFSNSRSEMNVSTLELGDSALYLCASSLEGSGANVLTFGAGSRLTVL.